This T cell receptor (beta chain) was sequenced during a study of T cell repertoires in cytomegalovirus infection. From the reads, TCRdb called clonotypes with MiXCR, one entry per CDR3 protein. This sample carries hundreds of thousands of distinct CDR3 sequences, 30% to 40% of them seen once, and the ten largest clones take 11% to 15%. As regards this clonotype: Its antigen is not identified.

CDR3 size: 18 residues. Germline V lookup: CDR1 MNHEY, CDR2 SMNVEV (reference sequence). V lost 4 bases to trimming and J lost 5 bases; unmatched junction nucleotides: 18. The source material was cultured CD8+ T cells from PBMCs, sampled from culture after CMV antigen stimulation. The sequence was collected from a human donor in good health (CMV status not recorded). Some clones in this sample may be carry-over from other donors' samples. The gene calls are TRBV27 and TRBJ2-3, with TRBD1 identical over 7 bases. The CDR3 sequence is CASSSSGQPFKSRDTQYF. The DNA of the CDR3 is TGTGCCAGCAGTTCCTCGGGACAGCCCTTCAAGTCGAGAGATACGCAGTATTTT.